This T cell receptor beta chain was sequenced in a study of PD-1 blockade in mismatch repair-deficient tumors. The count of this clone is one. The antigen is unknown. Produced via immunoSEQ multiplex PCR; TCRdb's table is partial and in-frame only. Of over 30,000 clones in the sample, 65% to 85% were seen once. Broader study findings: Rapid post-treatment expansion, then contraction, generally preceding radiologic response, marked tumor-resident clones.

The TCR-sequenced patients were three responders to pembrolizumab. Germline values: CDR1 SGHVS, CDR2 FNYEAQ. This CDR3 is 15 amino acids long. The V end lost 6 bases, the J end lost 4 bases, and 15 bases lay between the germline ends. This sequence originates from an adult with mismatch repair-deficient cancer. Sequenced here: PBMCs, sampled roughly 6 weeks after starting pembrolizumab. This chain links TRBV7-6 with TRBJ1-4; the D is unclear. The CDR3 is CASRSREGSNEKLFF. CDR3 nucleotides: TGTGCCAGCAGATCTCGGGAGGGAAGTAATGAAAAACTGTTTTTT. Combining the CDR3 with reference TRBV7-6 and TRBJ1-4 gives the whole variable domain GAGVSQSPRYKVTKRGQDVALRCDPISGHVSLYWYRQALGQGPEFLTYFNYEAQQDKSGLPNDRFSAERPEGSISTLTIQRTEQRDSAMYRCASRSREGSNEKLFFGSGTQLSVL.